This TCR beta chain comes out of a study of blood T cell repertoires in COVID-19. The wider study: Samples representing acute and convalescent COVID-19 were sourced from the United States, Italy and Spain.

Original handling: Nucleated cell counts were estimated from reference gene primer amplification. The table came from immunoSEQ multiplex PCR; TCRdb's copy has only in-frame clones and leaves some out. V and J calls and clone size come straight from that table; D and trimming were deduced from the DNA. The sample gives over 150,000 clones, less than 85% of which show up once; under 15% is in the top ten. The ends lost 4 bases at V and 8 bases at J; junction bases unmatched: 8. Germline CDR1 and CDR2: MDHEN and SYDVKM. This CDR3 spans 15 amino acids. The genes are TRBV28 and TRBJ1-1; 12 bases line up with TRBD1. The material sequenced was peripheral blood. This clonotype was obtained from a woman aged 45-65 years with acute or convalescent COVID-19. CDR3 DNA sequence: TGTGCCAGCAGTTCATCCGGGACAGGGGGCGCCGAAGCTTTCTTT. It encodes CASSSSGTGGAEAFF. The complete variable domain, with remaining parts taken from reference TRBV28 and TRBJ1-1, reads DVKVTQSSRYLVKRTGEKVFLECVQDMDHENMFWYRQDPGLGLRLIYFSYDVKMKEKGDIPEGYSVSREKKERFSLILESASTNQTSMYLCASSSSGTGGAEAFFGQGTRLTVV.